This T cell receptor beta chain emerged from a study of cytomegalovirus exposure and HLA in healthy donors. The primer mix had 60 Vbeta and 13 Jbeta primers. This table comes from immunoSEQ multiplex PCR, and its TCRdb copy is limited to in-frame clones, with some not included. The sample carries 100,000 to 150,000 clones, about 83% recorded once. The TCR was taken from a girl aged 2 to 10 in good health and CMV-seronegative. What was sequenced was PBMCs.

The CDR3 DNA follows: TGTGCCAGCAGCCGCCGCAGGGCAACTAATGAAAAACTGTTTTTT. This gives the protein CASSRRRATNEKLFF. V usage is TRBV2 and J usage is TRBJ1-4, with a weak D call TRBD1 (5 bases). The CDR3 runs 15 residues. The V end was cut by 6 bases, the J end by 0 bases, with 11 bases between. Germline lookup yields CDR1 SNHLY and CDR2 FYNNEI.